This is a list of T cell receptor beta chains from one sample in a study of radiation and T cells in renal cell carcinoma. Profiled with immunoSEQ multiplex PCR; TCRdb holds only in-frame clones, not every one. The table records some 150,000 clones, 80% to 90% of them present only once. The sequenced sample was blood, obtained from a patient whose treatment included radiotherapy and nephrectomy. The receptors shown here come from a woman aged 45-65 years with renal cell carcinoma. CDR3s include the opening cysteine and the closing phenylalanine or tryptophan. The order of the fields is D gene, J gene, V gene, clone size, CDR3 protein, CDR3 DNA. A D gene is named only where the DNA matches it firmly. Clone size is given for some rows only: seen once, a few or many times, or a class if the clone is expanded.

TRBD1	TRBJ1-3	TRBV23-1	NA	CASSQRTGELSGNTIYF	TGCGCCAGCAGTCAAAGGACAGGGGAACTATCTGGAAACACCATATATTTT
NA	TRBJ1-2	TRBV2	NA	CASSDGRGDGYTF	TGTGCCAGCAGTGACGGCAGGGGAGATGGCTACACCTTC
TRBD1	TRBJ2-7	TRBV29-1	NA	CSVKQGSNEQYF	TGCAGCGTTAAACAGGGGAGCAACGAGCAGTACTTC
NA	TRBJ2-3	TRBV6-6	NA	CASIRMGTQYF	TGTGCCAGCATAAGGATGGGTACGCAGTATTTT
NA	TRBJ2-1	TRBV7-3	NA	CASSAHSYYGYNEQFF	TGTGCCAGCAGCGCCCATTCCTACTACGGGTACAATGAGCAGTTCTTC
NA	TRBJ1-6	TRBV4-1	NA	CASSQEVGRGINSPLHF	TGCGCCAGCAGCCAAGAGGTTGGCAGGGGAATAAATTCACCCCTCCACTTT
NA	TRBJ1-2	TRBV5-4	NA	CASSLASSFYGYTF	TGTGCCAGCAGCTTGGCTTCGAGCTTCTATGGCTACACCTTC
NA	TRBJ2-3	TRBV30	NA	CAWTRSTDTQYF	TGTGCCTGGACCCGGAGCACAGATACGCAGTATTTT
NA	TRBJ2-7	TRBV5-6	once	CASSLSVKGEQYF	TGTGCCAGCAGCCTAAGCGTAAAAGGCGAGCAGTACTTC
NA	TRBJ2-2	TRBV14	NA	CASSPRLGNTGELFF	TGTGCCAGCAGCCCTCGCCTGGGGAACACCGGGGAGCTGTTTTTT
TRBD1	TRBJ2-1	TRBV7-9	NA	CASSATGAYNEQFF	TGTGCCAGCAGCGCCACAGGGGCCTACAATGAGCAGTTCTTC
NA	TRBJ1-3	TRBV7-7	NA	CASSPTVPGAGNTIYF	TGTGCTAGCAGCCCGACAGTCCCGGGGGCGGGAAACACCATATATTTT
TRBD2	TRBJ2-5	TRBV27	NA	CASSRGLARFGETQYF	TGTGCCAGCAGTAGGGGACTAGCTCGGTTTGGAGAGACCCAGTACTTC
TRBD1	TRBJ1-3	TRBV7-9	NA	CASSSPGQGTGNTIYF	TGTGCCAGCAGCTCTCCGGGACAGGGGACTGGAAACACCATATATTTT
TRBD1	TRBJ2-7	TRBV18	NA	CASSPRQGTIYEQYF	TGTGCCAGCTCACCTCGACAGGGGACAATCTACGAGCAGTACTTC
NA	TRBJ2-1	TRBV6-5	NA	CASSYGRYNEQFF	TGTGCCAGCAGTTACGGGAGATACAATGAGCAGTTCTTC
NA	TRBJ2-1	TRBV4-1	NA	CASSQASRDKQFF	TGCGCCAGCAGCCAAGCCTCCCGGGACAAGCAGTTCTTC
NA	TRBJ1-2	TRBV4-1	NA	CASSPMVPASYYGYTF	TGCGCCAGCAGCCCGATGGTTCCAGCAAGCTACTATGGCTACACCTTC
NA	TRBJ1-6	TRBV4-1	few	CASSQDKQGSYNSPLHF	TGCGCCAGCAGCCAAGATAAACAGGGTTCCTATAATTCACCCCTCCACTTT
TRBD1	TRBJ2-7	TRBV6-1	NA	CASKSGQGSYEQYF	TGTGCCAGCAAATCGGGACAGGGATCCTACGAGCAGTACTTC
TRBD1	TRBJ1-6	TRBV6-1	NA	CASSQGQLWGPLHF	TGTGCCAGCAGTCAGGGACAGTTATGGGGGCCCCTCCACTTT
NA	TRBJ1-2	TRBV15	NA	CATSRGGGSYGYTF	TGTGCCACCAGCAGAGGAGGGGGGTCCTATGGCTACACCTTC
TRBD2	TRBJ2-3	TRBV5-8	NA	CASRRQRGATDTQYF	TGTGCCAGCAGGAGGCAGCGGGGGGCCACAGATACGCAGTATTTT